Following are 32 T cell receptor beta chains from one sample sequenced in a study of immune heterogeneity within non-small cell lung tumors. Bulk tumor genomic DNA was the template, and each sample received around 0.55 ug. Biopsies, several per primary tumor and spaced far apart, were collected during surgery. These patients got curative surgery after being newly diagnosed with untreated non-small cell lung cancer. It was with 32 V and 13 J primers that multiplex PCR amplified TCR beta CDR3. One entry per CDR3 protein results from TCRdb running MiXCR on the multiplex PCR reads. Among thousands of distinct CDR3 sequences listed, about 26% were seen once. Material: lung tumor tissue. These receptor sequences come from a woman aged 55-69 years with non-small cell lung cancer.

A note on this clonotype: This may arise from a read error, as a much more abundant clone is one base away. The rearrangement links TRBV28 to TRBJ1-5; D gene ambiguous. Germline CDR1 and CDR2: MDHEN and SYDVKM. The CDR3 has 15 residues. V was clipped by 6 bases and J by 2 bases, with 14 bases between them. CDR3 nucleotides: TGTGCCAGCAGGTCACATGGCCTACGCAATCAGCCCCAGCATTTT. Translated, it gives CASRSHGLRNQPQHF.

This clonotype was observed a handful of times. The chain links TRBV29-1 to TRBJ1-1; 9 bases match TRBD1. The germline CDR1 and CDR2 sequences are SQVTM and ANQGSEA. V lost 6 bases and J lost 4; bases outside the gene matches: 12. The CDR3 is 15 residues long. The CDR3 DNA reads TGCAGCGTCGGTCCCGGGACAGGGTTTGGCACTGAAGCTTTCTTT. Translating gives CSVGPGTGFGTEAFF.

Judged by abundance, this clonotype is large (0.1 to 1%). V and J are TRBV11-2 and TRBJ2-7; D remains ambiguous. Germline V lookup: CDR1 SGHAT, CDR2 FQNNGV. Trimming cost V 6 bases and J 0 bases, with 6 bases left between them. The CDR3 runs 12 residues. CDR3 loop: CASRLDSYEQYF. DNA of the CDR3: TGTGCCAGCAGACTTGACTCCTACGAGCAGTACTTC.

This clonotype is labeled medium-sized. V usage is TRBV28 and J usage is TRBJ2-2, with D possibly TRBD1 on 6 matching bases. Per germline, CDR1 MDHEN and CDR2 SYDVKM. Trimming pared 6 bases from V and 3 bases from J, leaving 11 bases between. The CDR3 runs to 14 residues. The CDR3 spells CASSRGKYTGELFF. In DNA form, the CDR3 reads TGTGCCAGCAGCAGGGGTAAATACACCGGGGAGCTGTTTTTT.

This clonotype is labeled large (0.1 to 1%). This chain connects TRBV28 to TRBJ1-2, with 7 bases aligning to TRBD1. V lost 5 bases, J lost 7 bases, and 13 bases stayed unmatched. The CDR3 spans 15 residues. Germline CDR1 MDHEN, CDR2 SYDVKM. The CDR3 spells CASSPDMRQGGGYTF. CDR3 DNA: TGTGCCAGCAGTCCTGACATGAGACAGGGCGGTGGCTACACCTTC.

Notes on this clonotype: The junction does not match germline at one end; this may be a read error. The V gene is TRBV18, the J gene TRBJ1-1; TRBD1 agrees at 7 bases. CDR1 is KGHSH and CDR2 is LQKENI in the germline V gene. The CDR3 covers 12 residues. CDR3 region: CSSRQGYTEAFF. The CDR3 DNA is TGTTCCAGCCGACAGGGTTACACTGAAGCTTTCTTT.

The chain combines TRBV28 with TRBJ2-1, with TRBD1 as a possible D gene (5 bases). This CDR3 is 15 amino acids long. The ends were cut back, 8 bases at V and 0 bases at J, with 14 bases in the middle. Germline V gene lookup returns CDR1 MDHEN and CDR2 SYDVKM. The CDR3 bases are TGTGCCAGCGGGGCAGACTCAAGCTCCTACAATGAGCAGTTCTTC. It specifies CASGADSSSYNEQFF.

The rearrangement links TRBV7-3 to TRBJ2-3; D is undetermined. This CDR3 has 13 residues. V was clipped by 4 bases and J by 1 base, with 6 bases between them. Germline CDR1 reads SGHTA; CDR2 reads FQGTGA. The CDR3 is CASSSIGTDTQYF. The CDR3 DNA follows: TGTGCCAGCAGCTCGATCGGCACAGATACGCAGTATTTT. Together with reference TRBV7-3 and TRBJ2-3, the CDR3 gives the full variable domain: GAGVSQTPSNKVTEKGKYVELRCDPISGHTALYWYRQSLGQGPEFLIYFQGTGAADDSGLPNDRFFAVRPEGSVSTLKIQRTERGDSAVYLCASSSIGTDTQYFGPGTRLTVL.

Judged by abundance, this clonotype is large (0.1 to 1%). This chain joins TRBV2 and TRBJ1-2, with TRBD1 identical over 7 bases. V shed 5 bases, J shed 6 bases, and the junction held 6 bases outside the gene matches. CDR1 is SNHLY, CDR2 FYNNEI, per germline. The CDR3 is 13 residues long. The CDR3 protein is CASSPGTANGYTF. CDR3 in DNA: TGTGCCAGCAGTCCCGGGACAGCAAATGGCTACACCTTC.

A remark on this clonotype: A much larger clone lies a single base off, so this may be a read error. The V gene is TRBV30, the J gene TRBJ2-3; TRBD1 aligns across 7 bases. J lost 1 base, V lost 5 bases, and 9 bases had no gene match. Germline V lookup: CDR1 GTSNPN, CDR2 SVGIG (reference sequence). The CDR3 contains 15 residues. The CDR3 sequence: CAWDRDVGRTDTQYF. CDR3 nucleotide sequence: TGTGCCTGGGACAGGGATGTGGGCCGCACAGATACGCAGTATTTT.

Remarks on this clonotype: Since a much larger clone is just one base distant, this may be a read error. This chain joins TRBV19 and TRBJ2-1; 13 positions match TRBD2. CDR1 is LNHDA, CDR2 SQIVND, per germline (reference sequence). The CDR3 length is 14 residues. The CDR3 nucleotides are TGTTCCAGTAGTACTGGACTAGCGGGAGTTGAGCAGTTCTTC. Amino acids: CSSSTGLAGVEQFF. Based on the CDR3 plus reference TRBV19 and TRBJ2-1, the full variable domain is DGGITQSPKYLFRKEGQNVTLSCEQNLNHDAMYWYRQDPGQGLRLIYYSQIVNDFQKGDIAEGYSVSREKKESFPLTVTSAQKNPTAFYLCSSSTGLAGVEQFFGPGTRLTVL.

V usage is TRBV19 and J usage is TRBJ2-7; TRBD1 aligns across 7 bases. Germline lookup yields CDR1 LNHDA and CDR2 SQIVND (reference sequence). CDR3 size: 14 residues. The V gene end was trimmed by 3 bases and the J gene end by 5 bases; junction bases not matched to a gene: 7. In DNA, the CDR3 is TGTGCCAGTAGTATTAAGACAGGGCTCCACGAGCAGTACTTC. Its translation is CASSIKTGLHEQYF.

This clonotype was counted between two and nine times. Since a much larger clone is just one base distant, this may be a read error. The rearrangement joins TRBV7-9 to TRBJ1-1; D unclear. This CDR3 spans 13 amino acids. Germline V lookup: CDR1 SEHNR, CDR2 FQNEAQ (reference sequence). The V end was cut by 6 bases, the J end by 0 bases, with 8 bases between. CDR3 loop: CASRLTLNTEAFF. CDR3 bases: TGTGCCAGCAGATTAACCTTGAACACTGAAGCTTTCTTT.

The rearrangement uses TRBV2 and TRBJ1-6, with D unresolved. The CDR3 has 12 residues. The V gene lost 8 bases and the J gene lost 12 bases, with 14 bases spanning the gap. The germline CDR1 and CDR2 sequences are SNHLY and FYNNEI. CDR3 residues: CASGGAPRPLHF. Written as DNA, the CDR3 is TGTGCCAGCGGCGGAGCCCCTAGACCCCTCCACTTT.

This clonotype has a handful of counts. At one end, the junction sequence differs from germline, possibly due to a read error. The chain employs TRBV18 and TRBJ1-2, with D perhaps matching TRBD1 (6 bases). This CDR3 spans 13 amino acids. Germline V gives CDR1 KGHSH, CDR2 LQKENI. In DNA, the CDR3 is TGTGACAGCTCACCAGGCCCAGGGGACGGCTACACCTTC. Its translation: CDSSPGPGDGYTF.

This clonotype was found a few times. This chain connects TRBV28 to TRBJ2-3; D remains unclear. Germline V gives CDR1 MDHEN, CDR2 SYDVKM. The CDR3 is 13 residues long. The ends were cut back, 6 bases at V and 4 bases at J, with 11 bases in the middle. CDR3 nucleotide sequence: TGTGCCAGCAGCTTAAGCCAGCCAGATACGCAGTATTTT. Protein product: CASSLSQPDTQYF.

The CDR3: CSPRVLQGLTYEQYF. CDR3 in DNA: TGCAGTCCCCGTGTTTTACAGGGGTTAACCTACGAGCAGTACTTC. This rearrangement joins TRBV20-1 to TRBJ2-7, with 7 bases fitting TRBD1. CDR3 length: 15 amino acids. V lost 8 bases and J lost 2; bases outside the gene matches: 15. Germline V CDR1 and CDR2: DFQATT, SNEGSKA (reference sequence).

By share of the sample, this clonotype is medium-sized. The chain recombines TRBV2 with TRBJ2-7; TRBD2 is a possible D gene (6 bases). CDR1 and CDR2 (germline): SNHLY, FYNNEI. The V end was cut by 7 bases, the J end by 0 bases, with 10 bases between. This CDR3 comprises 13 residues. The CDR3 region is CASTWDSSYEQYF. The CDR3, as DNA: TGTGCCAGCACCTGGGACTCCTCCTACGAGCAGTACTTC.

By share, this clonotype ranks as medium-sized. The junction and the germline gene differ at one end; a read error may be behind it. The rearrangement links TRBV20-1 to TRBJ1-6, with TRBD1 identical over 9 bases. Looked up from germline, CDR1 is DFQATT and CDR2 is SNEGSKA (reference sequence). The CDR3 contains 13 residues. The CDR3 nucleotides read TGCAGTGTCAAAAGGACAGGGGATTCACCCCTCCATTTT. Its translation is CSVKRTGDSPLHF.

This clonotype rates as medium-sized. The chain's CDR3 is CASSPRQFSGNTIYF. The CDR3 DNA reads as TGTGCCAGCAGCCCAAGACAGTTCTCTGGAAACACCATATATTTT. The chain links TRBV2 to TRBJ1-3, with D possibly matching TRBD1 (5 bases). CDR1 and CDR2 (germline): SNHLY, FYNNEI. CDR3 length: 15 amino acids. V lost 6 bases to trimming and J lost 0 bases, with 12 bases between them.

Relative to its sample, this clonotype is medium-sized. The V gene is TRBV28, the J gene TRBJ2-1; 10 bases align to TRBD2. From germline, CDR1 is MDHEN and CDR2 SYDVKM. The CDR3 is 15 amino acids. V lost 7 bases to trimming and J lost 1 base; unmatched junction nucleotides: 4. CDR3 residues: CASKRAGGSYNEQFF. CDR3 nucleotides: TGTGCCAGCAAGCGAGCGGGAGGGTCCTACAATGAGCAGTTCTTC.

This clonotype was picked up a small number of times. V is TRBV7-9 and J is TRBJ2-7; TRBD1 is a possible D gene (6 bases). Deletions cut 3 bases from V and 2 bases from J, with 11 bases between. Germline V gene data show CDR1 as SEHNR and CDR2 as FQNEAQ (reference sequence). The CDR3 covers 14 residues. In DNA, the CDR3 is TGTGCCAGCAGCTTGGGGCAGGGGACCTACGAGCAGTACTTC. It codes for CASSLGQGTYEQYF.

By sample fraction, this clonotype is large. The chain links TRBV2 to TRBJ1-2; D call uncertain. This CDR3 contains 12 residues. Trimming shortened V by 7 bases and J by 7 bases, and 13 bases separated the two germline ends. Per the germline V gene, CDR1 is SNHLY and CDR2 is FYNNEI. DNA of the CDR3: TGTGCCAGCAATGTAGGACTTTTTGGCTACACCTTC. Translated, it gives CASNVGLFGYTF.

This clonotype was found a few times. The V gene is TRBV7-9, the J gene TRBJ2-7, with 14 bases aligning to TRBD2. The germline V gene encodes CDR1 SEHNR and CDR2 FQNEAQ (reference sequence). J lost 10 bases, V lost 3 bases, and 2 bases had no gene match. This CDR3 has 13 amino acids. For the CDR3, the DNA is TGTGCCAGCAGCTTGGGACTAGCGGGAGATCAGTACTTC. The encoded protein is CASSLGLAGDQYF. Filled out from reference TRBV7-9 and TRBJ2-7, the complete variable domain reads DTGVSQNPRHKITKRGQNVTFRCDPISEHNRLYWYRQTLGQGPEFLTYFQNEAQLEKSRLLSDRFSAERPKGSFSTLEIQRTEQGDSAMYLCASSLGLAGDQYFGPGTRLTVT.

Relative to its sample, this clonotype is medium-sized. V usage is TRBV27 and J usage is TRBJ1-1; D is perhaps TRBD1 (6 bases). The CDR3 covers 13 residues. V was cut by 6 bases and J by 3 bases, with 11 bases left in between. Germline V gives CDR1 MNHEY, CDR2 SMNVEV (reference sequence). CDR3 DNA: TGTGCCAGCAGGAGATACAGGGACACTGAAGCTTTCTTT. As protein: CASRRYRDTEAFF.

The CDR3, as DNA: TGCAGTGCGAGAATGGGGACTAGCAATCAGCCCCAGCATTTT. Translation: CSARMGTSNQPQHF. The chain couples TRBV20-1 to TRBJ1-5; weak D call: TRBD1 (5 bases). CDR3 length equals 14 residues. V was clipped by 6 bases and J by 0 bases, with 12 bases between them. Germline V gene data show CDR1 as DFQATT and CDR2 as SNEGSKA (reference sequence).

This clonotype was detected only a few times. This chain links TRBV2 with TRBJ2-2; 10 bases align to TRBD2. The V and J ends lost 3 bases and 3 bases, in that order; junction bases with no gene match: 7. There are 17 residues in the CDR3. CDR1 and CDR2 (germline): SNHLY, FYNNEI. Here the CDR3 reads CASSEGLAGDDTGELFF. The CDR3 DNA sequence: TGTGCCAGCAGTGAGGGGCTAGCGGGAGATGACACCGGGGAGCTGTTTTTT. The full variable domain, rest sourced from reference TRBV2 and TRBJ2-2, is EPEVTQTPSHQVTQMGQEVILRCVPISNHLYFYWYRQILGQKVEFLVSFYNNEISEKSEIFDDQFSVERPDGSNFTLKIRSTKLEDSAMYFCASSEGLAGDDTGELFFGEGSRLTVL.

The table lists this clonotype with a few counts. The V gene is TRBV18, the J gene TRBJ2-3, with 9 nucleotides matching TRBD1. This CDR3 has 19 amino acids. Germline V gene data show CDR1 as KGHSH and CDR2 as LQKENI. The V gene end was trimmed by 0 bases and the J gene end by 3 bases; junction bases not matched to a gene: 13. CDR3: CASSPPRTGDRSLTDTQYF. The CDR3 DNA reads as TGTGCCAGCTCACCACCCCGGACAGGGGATCGATCATTGACAGATACGCAGTATTTT.

The chain couples TRBV12-3 or TRBV12-4 to TRBJ1-5, with a possible D match to TRBD1 (6 bases). Trimming cost V 7 bases and J 4 bases, with 14 bases left between them. The CDR3 loop spans 14 amino acids. The CDR3 reads CASTLGGPNQPQHF. The CDR3 nucleotides read TGTGCCAGCACCCTTGGGGGCCCTAATCAGCCCCAGCATTTT.

The table lists this clonotype with a few counts. The chain couples TRBV7-8 to TRBJ2-2; D remains unclear. V gave up 3 bases and J gave up 6 bases, with 14 bases separating them. The length of the CDR3 is 15 residues. Per germline, CDR1 SGHVS and CDR2 FQNEAQ. Written as DNA, the CDR3 is TGTGCCAGCAGCTTGCGGAGCTCCCGGCCCGGGGAGCTGTTTTTT. It is translated as CASSLRSSRPGELFF.

The CDR3 nucleotides are TGTGCCTGGAGAGGAGAGACCGGGGAGCTGTTTTTT. Translated: CAWRGETGELFF. The rearrangement links TRBV30 to TRBJ2-2; D gene unclear. Trimming removed 3 bases at V and 5 bases at J, with 7 bases between. The CDR3 totals 12 residues. Germline values: CDR1 GTSNPN, CDR2 SVGIG (reference sequence). The variable domain in full, with the rest retrieved from reference TRBV30 and TRBJ2-2, is SQTIHQWPATLVQPVGSPLSLECTVEGTSNPNLYWYRQAAGRGLQLLFYSVGIGQISSEVPQNLSASRPQDRQFILSSKKLLLSDSGFYLCAWRGETGELFFGEGSRLTVL.

The J gene is TRBJ2-5, the V gene TRBV7-9; D gene uncertain. The CDR3 covers 15 residues. Germline CDR1 SEHNR, CDR2 FQNEAQ (reference sequence). Trimming removed 7 bases from V and 3 bases from J, with 18 bases in between. CDR3 sequence reads: CASIPPAAREETQYF. CDR3 bases: TGTGCCAGCATCCCTCCGGCGGCTCGGGAAGAGACCCAGTACTTC.